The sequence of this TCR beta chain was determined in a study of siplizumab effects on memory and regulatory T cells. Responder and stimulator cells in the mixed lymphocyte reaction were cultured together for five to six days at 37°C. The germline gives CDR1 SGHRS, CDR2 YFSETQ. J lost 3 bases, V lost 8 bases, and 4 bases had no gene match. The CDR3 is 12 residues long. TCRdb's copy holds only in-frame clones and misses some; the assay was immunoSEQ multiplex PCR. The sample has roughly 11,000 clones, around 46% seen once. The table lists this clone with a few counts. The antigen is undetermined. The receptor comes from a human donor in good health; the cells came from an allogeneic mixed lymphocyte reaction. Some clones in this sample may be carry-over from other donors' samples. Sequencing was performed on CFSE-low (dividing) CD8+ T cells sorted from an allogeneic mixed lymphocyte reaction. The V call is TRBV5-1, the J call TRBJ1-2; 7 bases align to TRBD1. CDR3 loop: CARQGPYYGYTF. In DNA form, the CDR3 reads TGCGCCAGACAGGGGCCTTACTATGGCTACACCTTC.